The TCR beta chain described here comes from a study of CD8 T cells in Susac syndrome. Unmatched junction bases numbered 8, after V lost 3 bases and J lost 3 bases. The CDR3 length is 15 residues. Germline CDR1 is SQVTM and CDR2 is ANQGSEA. This clonotype was counted once. The authors carried out high-throughput sequencing of TCR beta. They applied it to CD8+ and CD4+ T cells obtained from blood. TEMRA cells were FACS-enriched and CD8+ and CD4+ T cells negatively isolated. An amount of RNA that ranged from roughly 0.5 to 1 ug was reverse transcribed with random hexamers. Multiplex PCR with immunoSEQ amplified the TCR beta CDR3 across 54 Vbeta and 13 Jbeta. Each CDR3 protein gets one entry after TCRdb re-called the immunoSEQ multiplex PCR reads with MiXCR. The data contain about 210,000 distinct CDR3 sequences, roughly 96% of them singletons.

The chain carries TRBV29-1 and TRBJ2-7; 10 bases line up with TRBD2. This clonotype was sampled from a human donor with multiple sclerosis. Sequenced material: CD4+ T cells from PBMCs. DNA for the CDR3: TGCAGCGTTGAGTTTGTGGCTAGCGGGAGCTACGAGCAGTACTTC. This translates into CSVEFVASGSYEQYF.